A selection of T cell receptor beta chains follows, all from one sample in a study of T cells in Graves' hyperthyroidism and ophthalmopathy. One entry per CDR3 protein, called by TCRdb with MiXCR from the multiplex PCR reads. The data show roughly 740,000 distinct CDR3 sequences, approximately 16% seen once. What was sequenced was blood. These receptor sequences come from a man younger than 35 with Graves' hyperthyroidism. CDR3s include the opening cysteine and the closing phenylalanine or tryptophan. The D gene is left open where the match is weak. Size tells how often a clone was seen (once, few, many) or the class of an expanded clone, and some rows leave it out.

V,size,D,J,DNA,CDR3
TRBV3-1,few,.,TRBJ2-1,TGTGCCAGCAGCCTTGGTCCAGCGAGTGAGCAGTTCTTC,CASSLGPASEQFF
TRBV3-1,many,TRBD2,TRBJ2-1,TGTGCCAGCAGCCTATCGGGAGGTCGCAAAATTGAGCAGTTCTTC,CASSLSGGRKIEQFF
TRBV7-2,.,.,TRBJ2-1,TGTGCCAGCAGCTTGTACCCTGGTGAGCAGTTCTTC,CASSLYPGEQFF
TRBV28,.,.,TRBJ1-5,TGTGCCAGCAGTTTAGCGGGGGTCTTGGGCAATCAGCCCCAGCATTTT,CASSLAGVLGNQPQHF
TRBV6-1,many,TRBD2,TRBJ2-7,TGTGCCAGCAGTTCAAGAGGACTAGCCACCGAGCAGTACTTC,CASSSRGLATEQYF
TRBV6-5,.,TRBD2,TRBJ2-1,TGTGCCAGCAGTTGGGGACTAGTGTACCAAGAGACCCAGTTCTTC,CASSWGLVYQETQFF
TRBV9,once,.,TRBJ1-3,TGTGCCAGCAGCGCGGGACACTCATCTGGAAACACCATATATTTT,CASSAGHSSGNTIYF
TRBV7-8,many,TRBD1,TRBJ2-5,TGTGCCAGCAAAACAGGGGTGGGGGAAGAGACCCAGTACTTC,CASKTGVGEETQYF
TRBV28,many,.,TRBJ2-7,TGTGCCAGCAGTTCCTTTACGGGACGGTCCTCCTACGAGCAGTACTTC,CASSSFTGRSSYEQYF
TRBV3-1,.,.,TRBJ2-3,TGTGCCAGCAGCCAGTCCGGTACGCAGTATTTT,CASSQSGTQYF
TRBV2,many,.,TRBJ2-1,TGTGCCAGTAGTGAGGGTTACAATGAGCAGTTCTTC,CASSEGYNEQFF
TRBV10-3,many,.,TRBJ2-5,TGTGCCATCGGGGAAGAGACCCAGTACTTC,CAIGEETQYF
TRBV11-2,few,TRBD2,TRBJ2-2,TGTGCCAGCAGCTTGTTCGAGGCGGGAGTGGGCGGGGAGCTGTTTTTT,CASSLFEAGVGGELFF
TRBV24-1,many,.,TRBJ1-2,TGTGCCACCCGGGACAAGAACTATGGCTACACCTTC,CATRDKNYGYTF
TRBV10-3,.,.,TRBJ1-5,TGTGCCATCAGTGAGTCGTCCGGCTTGGATCAGCCCCAGCATTTT,CAISESSGLDQPQHF
TRBV19,.,.,TRBJ1-5,TGTGCCAGTAGTATAGATCTGGATACCACTAGCAATCAGCCCCAGCATTTT,CASSIDLDTTSNQPQHF
TRBV5-1,few,TRBD2,TRBJ2-3,TGCGCCAGCAGCCTAGCGGGAGTTGGCGCAGATACGCAGTATTTT,CASSLAGVGADTQYF
TRBV19,few,.,TRBJ2-7,TGTGCCAGTAGTATAGGGACTACAACCTACGAGCAGTACTTC,CASSIGTTTYEQYF
TRBV3-1,.,.,TRBJ2-3,TGTGCCAGCGGAACAGGGACCACAGATATGCAGTATTTT,CASGTGTTDMQYF
TRBV28,many,TRBD1,TRBJ1-1,TGTGCCAGCAGTGGCGGGACAGTGCTCCCTGAAGCTTTCTTT,CASSGGTVLPEAFF
TRBV6-1,many,.,TRBJ2-3,TGTGCCAGCAGTGAATCTTTTTGGCGGGATACGCAGTATTTT,CASSESFWRDTQYF
TRBV6-2/TRBV6-3,few,.,TRBJ1-1,TGTGCCAGCAGCCCTCTACGAGGGGCCGGAACCACTGAAGCTTTCTTT,CASSPLRGAGTTEAFF
TRBV6-1,.,TRBD2,TRBJ2-3,TGTGCCAGCAGCGCGGGACTAGCGGGAGGCTATACGCAGTATTTT,CASSAGLAGGYTQYF
TRBV12-3/TRBV12-4,.,.,TRBJ1-1,TGTGCCAGCAGTCCCAGTTGGGGGGACACTGAAGCTTTCTTT,CASSPSWGDTEAFF
TRBV4-3,.,.,TRBJ2-1,TGCGCCAGCAGCCAAGGGTGGGACAAGAGCTCCTACAATGAGCAGTTCTTC,CASSQGWDKSSYNEQFF
TRBV7-9,.,.,TRBJ2-7,TGTGCCAGCAGCTCCCCCTACACGGGGAACGAGCAGTACTTC,CASSSPYTGNEQYF
TRBV20-1,few,.,TRBJ2-3,TGCAGTGCTAGGCCCCTAAGCCGGAATGGTCCTCTTTTAACCCCAGAAGATACGCAGTATTTT,CSARPLSRNGPLLTPEDTQYF
TRBV7-9,many,.,TRBJ2-1,TGTGCCAGCAGCCCACGGGGAGATGGCAATGAGCAGTTCTTC,CASSPRGDGNEQFF
TRBV7-3,.,.,TRBJ1-1,TGTGCCAGCAGCTCCTGGCATCGGGCCACTGAAGCTTTCTTT,CASSSWHRATEAFF
TRBV30,.,TRBD1,TRBJ1-1,TGTGCCTGGAGCCCCGGACAGGGGAATTTTGAAGCTTTCTTT,CAWSPGQGNFEAFF
TRBV9,few,TRBD2,TRBJ2-1,TGTGCCAGCAGCGCGGGCAGGGGGCTAGCGGGAGGGGATGAGCAGTTCTTC,CASSAGRGLAGGDEQFF
TRBV14,.,.,TRBJ2-2,TGTGCCAGCAGCCAAGTGTTCGCCGGGGAGCTGTTTTTT,CASSQVFAGELFF
TRBV29-1,few,TRBD1,TRBJ2-5,TGCAGCGTTGAGACAGGGCCCCAAGAGACCCAGTACTTC,CSVETGPQETQYF
TRBV6-2/TRBV6-3,.,TRBD1,TRBJ2-4,TGTGCCAGCAGCATGGGACAGGGAAACATTCAGTACTTC,CASSMGQGNIQYF
TRBV3-1,few,TRBD2,TRBJ2-7,TGTGCCAGCAGCCAGGGAGGGTGGGTCGAGCAGTACTTC,CASSQGGWVEQYF
TRBV12-3/TRBV12-4,many,TRBD2,TRBJ2-1,TGTGCCAGCAGATCGGGGACTAGCGGGAGCAATGAGCAGTTCTTC,CASRSGTSGSNEQFF
TRBV27,.,.,TRBJ2-2,TGTGCCAGCACACTTCGGGTCAACACCGGGGAGCTGTTTTTT,CASTLRVNTGELFF
TRBV14,few,TRBD2,TRBJ2-5,TGTGCCAGCAGCCAGCTAGCGGGAGGGCCGCAAGAGACCCAGTACTTC,CASSQLAGGPQETQYF
TRBV6-5,few,.,TRBJ2-7,TGTGCCAGCAGTTACTCAACTAGATCAGGATACGAGCAGTACTTC,CASSYSTRSGYEQYF
TRBV20-1,many,.,TRBJ2-7,TGCAGTGCTACCCCCGCCCACCGGAAAACAGCCTACGAGCAGTACTTC,CSATPAHRKTAYEQYF
TRBV11-1,.,.,TRBJ2-7,TGTGCCAGCAGCTTCGCTAGCAGAGGATACGAGCAGTACTTC,CASSFASRGYEQYF
TRBV20-1,many,TRBD2,TRBJ2-3,TGCAGTGCTATACTAGCGGGAGAGTCAGATACGCAGTATTTT,CSAILAGESDTQYF
TRBV5-1,.,.,TRBJ1-1,TGCGCCAGCAGCCCTAATACAGGGCCCACTGAAGCTTTCTTT,CASSPNTGPTEAFF
TRBV18,.,TRBD2,TRBJ2-1,TGTGCCAGCTCACCACTTGGACTAGCGGGCTTGGGGAACAATGAGCAGTTCTTC,CASSPLGLAGLGNNEQFF
TRBV24-1,.,.,TRBJ2-2,TGTGCCACCTCGCCGGGCCGGCGAACCGGGGAGCTGTTTTTT,CATSPGRRTGELFF
TRBV28,.,.,TRBJ2-2,TGTGCCAGCAGTTTGGGTAGCGGGACAGGGAGGTTCCGGGAGCTGTTTTTT,CASSLGSGTGRFRELFF
TRBV18,many,.,TRBJ1-1,TGTGCCAGCTCAACAGAGTTGAACACTGAAGCTTTCTTT,CASSTELNTEAFF
TRBV3-1,few,.,TRBJ1-5,TGTGCCAGCAGCCAAGGGTTATATAGCAATCAGCCCCAGCATTTT,CASSQGLYSNQPQHF
TRBV11-2,.,.,TRBJ2-3,TGTGCCAGCAGCACCCGGACGGCGGGAGATACGCAGTATTTT,CASSTRTAGDTQYF
TRBV2,.,TRBD1,TRBJ1-1,TGTGCCAGCAGTAATTTTGGGACAGGGGGGACTGAAGCTTTCTTT,CASSNFGTGGTEAFF
TRBV4-1,.,TRBD1,TRBJ1-2,TGCGCCAGCAGCGCTTCGGGACAGGGAACTTTGCATGGCTACACCTTC,CASSASGQGTLHGYTF
TRBV27,many,.,TRBJ2-5,TGTGCCAGCAGCCGCTCCCAAGAGACCCAGTACTTC,CASSRSQETQYF
TRBV5-6,.,.,TRBJ2-1,TGTGCCAGCAGCTTGGGTTACGGGCCTCGCAATGAGCAGTTCTTC,CASSLGYGPRNEQFF
TRBV7-9,many,.,TRBJ2-2,TGTGCCAGCAGCTTAGACGTCCTAACCGGGGAGCTGTTTTTT,CASSLDVLTGELFF